A single sample gave rise to the 16 T cell receptor beta chains below, sequenced in a study of blood T cell repertoires in COVID-19. This table comes from immunoSEQ multiplex PCR, and its TCRdb copy is limited to in-frame clones, with some not included. The sample lists around 130,000 clones, around 80% occurring once. The specimen was peripheral blood. The receptors stem from a human donor in a cohort sampled during active COVID-19.

The genes are TRBV5-5 and TRBJ1-2; possible D gene TRBD1, 6 bases. Per the germline V gene, CDR1 is SGHKS and CDR2 is YYEKEE (reference sequence). The CDR3 is made up of 13 amino acids. V gave up 5 bases and J gave up 1 base, with 9 bases separating them. The CDR3 spells CASREGGNYGYTF. As DNA, the CDR3 is TGTGCCAGCAGGGAAGGGGGTAACTATGGCTACACCTTC. Filled out from reference TRBV5-5 and TRBJ1-2, the complete variable domain reads DAGVTQSPTHLIKTRGQQVTLRCSPISGHKSVSWYQQVLGQGPQFIFQYYEKEERGRGNFPDRFSARQFPNYSSELNVNALLLGDSALYLCASREGGNYGYTFGSGTRLTVV.

This clone was seen more than once but under ten times. The gene calls are TRBV11-3 and TRBJ2-1, with 12 bases that match TRBD2. CDR1 and CDR2 from the germline V gene are SGHNT and YENEEA. The trim removed 4 bases at V and 13 bases at J, leaving 2 bases unmatched. The CDR3 contains 12 residues. In nucleotides, the CDR3 is TGTGCCAGCAGCTCGACTAGCGGGGGACAGTTCTTC. It yields the protein CASSSTSGGQFF. The variable domain in full, with the rest retrieved from reference TRBV11-3 and TRBJ2-1, is EAGVVQSPRYKIIEKKQPVAFWCNPISGHNTLYWYLQNLGQGPELLIRYENEEAVDDSQLPKDRFSAERLKGVDSTLKIQPAELGDSAVYLCASSSTSGGQFFGPGTRLTVL.

This clone was seen more than once but under ten times. V is TRBV7-9 and J is TRBJ1-1; the D gene is possibly TRBD1 (5 bases). The CDR3 contains 15 residues. Trimming left V 5 bases short and J 3 bases short, with 16 bases between. In germline, CDR1 is SEHNR, CDR2 FQNEAQ (reference sequence). This CDR3 reads CASSPWGGGDTEAFF. The CDR3 region has the DNA TGTGCCAGCAGCCCCTGGGGGGGTGGGGACACTGAAGCTTTCTTT.

In the case of this clone: Additional DNA sequences in this sample encode the identical CDR3. The V call is TRBV5-1, the J call TRBJ1-1; 7 positions agree with TRBD1. The J segment lost 5 bases and the V segment lost 0 bases, leaving 4 bases of the junction unmatched. Germline V gene lookup returns CDR1 SGHRS and CDR2 YFSETQ. This CDR3 has 14 residues. This CDR3 is CASSLVSGGTEAFF. For the CDR3, the DNA is TGCGCCAGCAGCTTGGTGTCAGGGGGGACTGAAGCTTTCTTT.

The chain couples TRBV27 to TRBJ2-2; 12 positions agree with TRBD2. This CDR3 contains 18 residues. Germline V gene sequence: CDR1 MNHEY, CDR2 SMNVEV (reference sequence). Trimming at V came to 4 bases and at J to 0 bases, leaving 6 bases not matched to a gene. CDR3 nucleotide sequence: TGTGCCAGCAGTTCCGCTCGACTAGCGGGGGCGAACACCGGGGAGCTGTTTTTT. Protein product: CASSSARLAGANTGELFF.

The chain recombines TRBV29-1 with TRBJ1-2; possibly TRBD1 for D (5 bases). Per the germline V gene, CDR1 is SQVTM and CDR2 is ANQGSEA. Between the trimmed V and J ends, which lost 4 bases and 4 bases, there was a span of 10 bases. CDR3 size: 12 residues. The CDR3 nucleotides are TGCAGCGTTGGGGGACTTCTCTATGGCTACACCTTC. Translation: CSVGGLLYGYTF.

There are a few counts of this clone. The chain is built from TRBV5-1 and TRBJ2-7, with TRBD2 matching 11 bases. Germline trimming cut 3 bases from V and 1 base from J; bases unmatched to any gene: 15. Germline CDR1 is SGHRS and CDR2 is YFSETQ. The CDR3 is 19 residues long. The CDR3 DNA follows: TGCGCCAGCAGCTCCCCCCCCGGGCTAGCGGGGGGAAAGTCCTACGAGCAGTACTTC. It is translated as CASSSPPGLAGGKSYEQYF.

The chain recombines TRBV3-1 (or the pseudogene TRBV3-2) with TRBJ2-2; D gene unclear. Germline CDR1 and CDR2: LGHDT and YNNKEL (reference sequence). Trimming left V 6 bases short and J 3 bases short, with 14 bases between. The CDR3 sequence is 15 residues long. The CDR3 coding sequence is TGTGCCAGCAGTTGGCTAGGAAGTTACACCGGGGAGCTGTTTTTT. Protein sequence: CASSWLGSYTGELFF.

The CDR3 spells CASTIDGEDGYTF. CDR3 coding DNA: TGCGCCAGCACTATCGACGGGGAAGATGGCTACACCTTC. The chain uses TRBV5-1 and TRBJ1-2; D not resolved. The V end was cut by 6 bases, the J end by 6 bases, with 15 bases between. The V gene's germline CDR1 is SGHRS and CDR2 YFSETQ. This CDR3 region has 13 residues.

The rearrangement uses TRBV7-9 and TRBJ2-5, with D perhaps matching TRBD2 (6 bases). This CDR3 is 12 amino acids long. The germline V gene encodes CDR1 SEHNR and CDR2 FQNEAQ (reference sequence). Trimming took 5 bases from V and 5 from J, leaving 9 bases between them. CDR3 DNA: TGTGCCAGCAGCCGTGGGAGGGAGACCCAGTACTTC. Residues: CASSRGRETQYF.

The chain employs TRBV2 and TRBJ2-5; tentatively, D is TRBD1 (5 bases). This CDR3 comprises 14 residues. Trimming pared 4 bases from V and 5 bases from J, leaving 14 bases between. Germline loops: CDR1 SNHLY, CDR2 FYNNEI. Written as DNA, the CDR3 is TGTGCCAGCAGTGTTCCAGGCCCAGGGGAGACCCAGTACTTC. It is translated as CASSVPGPGETQYF.

V and J are TRBV9 and TRBJ2-1; 9 nucleotides align to TRBD1. V shed 3 bases, J shed 4 bases, and the junction held 5 bases outside the gene matches. Germline CDR1 reads SGDLS; CDR2 reads YYNGEE. The CDR3 is 15 amino acids. The CDR3 DNA follows: TGTGCCAGCAGCGAGGGACAGGGATCATACAATGAGCAGTTCTTC. Translation gives CASSEGQGSYNEQFF.

The rearrangement links TRBV29-1 to TRBJ1-1; 7 nucleotides align to TRBD1. V dropped 7 bases and J dropped 6; count of bases not matched to a gene: 8. The CDR3 contains 12 residues. The germline V gene has CDR1 SQVTM and CDR2 ANQGSEA. DNA for the CDR3: TGCAGCGCTAGGACAGGAGCAGCTGAAGCTTTCTTT. Residues: CSARTGAAEAFF.

Only one count was recorded for this clone. The chain couples TRBV7-9 to TRBJ2-2; TRBD2 might be the D (7 bases). Trimming took off 7 bases at V and 0 bases at J, with 18 bases between the two ends. The germline CDR1 and CDR2 sequences are SEHNR and FQNEAQ (reference sequence). The CDR3 covers 17 residues. The DNA for the CDR3 is TGTGCCAGCATCCCTAGGGGGGGCACCTCGAACACCGGGGAGCTGTTTTTT. Translation: CASIPRGGTSNTGELFF.

This clone came up once. The rearrangement joins TRBV11-2 to TRBJ1-2; 9 nucleotides align to TRBD1. Trimming took 1 base from V and 4 from J; bases not matched to a gene: 7. Germline loops: CDR1 SGHAT, CDR2 FQNNGV. The CDR3 totals 16 residues. The CDR3 DNA reads TGTGCCAGCAGCTTAGGAGGACAGGGGTACGCCTATGGCTACACCTTC. Protein: CASSLGGQGYAYGYTF.

The chain combines TRBV5-1 with TRBJ2-7, with TRBD1 as a possible D gene (5 bases). V was trimmed by 3 bases and J by 7 bases, leaving 11 bases between them. Looked up from germline, CDR1 is SGHRS and CDR2 is YFSETQ. The CDR3 has 12 amino acids. CDR3 nucleotide sequence: TGCGCCAGCAGCTGGGGCAGTTTGGAGCAGTACTTC. This codes for CASSWGSLEQYF.